One sample yielded the 32 T cell receptor beta chains listed below, sequenced in a study of blood T cells in healthy people across ages. A sample-barcoded 5' primer and a J-beta primer mix were used in a second PCR of about 7 to 12 cycles. Each CDR3 protein gets one entry after TCRdb re-called the 5' RACE reads with MiXCR. Of approximately 600,000 distinct CDR3 sequences listed, approximately 50% were seen once; the top ten hold 35% to 40%. Sequencing was performed on blood. These receptors originate from a man aged 60 to 75 in good health.

This clonotype appeared a few times. The rearrangement links TRBV2 to TRBJ2-6, with 8 positions matching TRBD1. The length of the CDR3 is 17 residues. The V gene end was trimmed by 6 bases and the J gene end by 0 bases; junction bases not matched to a gene: 7. From germline, CDR1 is SNHLY and CDR2 FYNNEI. CDR3 coding DNA: TGTGCCAGCAGACTTACAGGGGGAAACTCTGGGGCCAACGTCCTGACTTTC. Its protein is CASRLTGGNSGANVLTF. Full variable domain (outside the CDR3, taken from reference TRBV2 and TRBJ2-6): EPEVTQTPSHQVTQMGQEVILRCVPISNHLYFYWYRQILGQKVEFLVSFYNNEISEKSEIFDDQFSVERPDGSNFTLKIRSTKLEDSAMYFCASRLTGGNSGANVLTFGAGSRLTVL.

This clonotype was seen more than once but under ten times. The chain carries TRBV20-1 and TRBJ2-5, with D perhaps matching TRBD1 or TRBD2 (5 bases each). CDR1 is DFQATT and CDR2 is SNEGSKA in the germline V gene (reference sequence). V dropped 5 bases and J dropped 2 bases, with 15 bases sitting between them. The CDR3 is 14 amino acids. CDR3 sequence (DNA): TGCAGTGCTGCCCCGGGACCCTCTCAAGAGACCCAGTACTTC. This codes for CSAAPGPSQETQYF.

V gene TRBV15 combines with J gene TRBJ1-1; TRBD1 is a possible D gene (6 bases). The V end was cut by 3 bases, the J end by 0 bases, with 14 bases between. Per germline, CDR1 LNHNV and CDR2 YYDKDF (reference sequence). The CDR3 runs to 16 residues. In nucleotides, the CDR3 is TGTGCCACCAGCAGGGATCCCACAGGGATGAACACTGAAGCTTTCTTT. It encodes CATSRDPTGMNTEAFF.

The J gene is TRBJ1-2, the V gene TRBV7-2; no clear D. This CDR3 region has 16 residues. CDR1 and CDR2 (germline): SGHTA, FQGNSA. V was pared by 1 base and J by 1 base, with 13 bases between. The CDR3, as DNA: TGTGCCAGCAGCTTAGTAGGAGGGAGCCATAACTATGGCTACACCTTC. Amino acids: CASSLVGGSHNYGYTF.

This clonotype was seen more than once but under ten times. J is TRBJ2-5 and V is TRBV7-9, with D perhaps matching TRBD1 or TRBD2 (5 bases each). Germline V lookup: CDR1 SEHNR, CDR2 FQNEAQ (reference sequence). Trimming cost V 5 bases and J 4 bases, with 14 bases left between them. The CDR3 loop spans 14 amino acids. DNA for the CDR3: TGTGCCAGCAGCCAAGGGGAGAGAGGAGAGACCCAGTACTTC. Translated: CASSQGERGETQYF.

The chain has TRBV29-1 and TRBJ2-1, with a weak D call TRBD2 (6 bases). The CDR3 covers 15 residues. Germline V gives CDR1 SQVTM, CDR2 ANQGSEA. Between the trimmed V and J ends, which lost 7 bases and 2 bases, there was a span of 18 bases. CDR3 sequence (DNA): TGCAGCGAACGTAGCGGTAGCGGTACCTACAATGAGCAGTTCTTC. Amino acid sequence: CSERSGSGTYNEQFF.

The chain joins TRBV7-8 to TRBJ1-1; maybe TRBD1 (5 bases). Germline lookup yields CDR1 SGHVS and CDR2 FQNEAQ. V was pared by 5 bases and J by 5 bases, with 12 bases between. The CDR3 contains 13 residues. The CDR3 reads CASSLGLLTEAFF. For the CDR3, the DNA is TGTGCCAGCAGCCTGGGACTTTTGACTGAAGCTTTCTTT.

This clonotype turned up a few times. The chain has TRBV11-2 and TRBJ2-1; D might be TRBD1 or TRBD2, each matching 5 bases. Deletions cut 5 bases from V and 0 bases from J, with 11 bases between. This CDR3 spans 15 amino acids. The germline V gene has CDR1 SGHAT and CDR2 FQNNGV. This chain's CDR3 is CASSPRGGSYNEQFF. The CDR3 coding sequence is TGTGCCAGCAGCCCCCGGGGCGGCTCCTACAATGAGCAGTTCTTC.

The chain recombines TRBV20-1 with TRBJ1-1; D is ambiguous. Trimming cost V 6 bases and J 4 bases, with 12 bases left between them. CDR3 size: 12 residues. Germline V CDR1 and CDR2: DFQATT, SNEGSKA (reference sequence). This CDR3 is CSAALTATEAFF. The CDR3 bases are TGCAGTGCGGCACTCACTGCCACTGAAGCTTTCTTT.

This sequence joins TRBV10-3 and TRBJ1-1, with a possible D match to TRBD1 (5 bases). The germline CDR1 and CDR2 sequences are ENHRY and SYGVKD. The CDR3 spans 13 residues. V lost 11 bases, J lost 1 base, and 14 bases lay in between. CDR3 nucleotides: TGTGCCGCCAGCGGGGCTCGGAACACTGAAGCTTTCTTT. It yields the protein CAASGARNTEAFF.

This clonotype showed up just once. The J gene is TRBJ1-1, the V gene TRBV5-5, with D tentatively TRBD1 (6 bases). Germline loops: CDR1 SGHKS, CDR2 YYEKEE (reference sequence). The CDR3 has 14 amino acids. V was trimmed by 0 bases and J by 3 bases, leaving 9 bases between them. The CDR3 nucleotides read TGTGCCAGCAGCTTGGGGACAGAGTACACTGAAGCTTTCTTT. Translating it yields CASSLGTEYTEAFF. The full variable domain, rest sourced from reference TRBV5-5 and TRBJ1-1, is DAGVTQSPTHLIKTRGQQVTLRCSPISGHKSVSWYQQVLGQGPQFIFQYYEKEERGRGNFPDRFSARQFPNYSSELNVNALLLGDSALYLCASSLGTEYTEAFFGQGTRLTVV.

This clonotype was found a few times. The chain employs TRBV20-1 and TRBJ2-1; D call uncertain. The CDR3 extends over 17 amino acids. Looked up from germline, CDR1 is DFQATT and CDR2 is SNEGSKA (reference sequence). V dropped 1 base and J dropped 0 bases, with 16 bases sitting between them. The CDR3 sequence: CSARARGPTSSYNEQFF. CDR3 bases: TGCAGTGCTAGAGCGCGAGGACCCACAAGCTCCTACAATGAGCAGTTCTTC.

In its sample, this clonotype was seen once. J is TRBJ2-3 and V is TRBV7-6; D might be TRBD1 (5 bases). This CDR3 spans 17 amino acids. Germline-derived CDR1 and CDR2 are SGHVS and FNYEAQ. V shed 5 bases and J shed 0 bases, with 18 bases lying between them. The CDR3 is CASSPQVTRASTDTQYF. The DNA for the CDR3 is TGTGCCAGCAGCCCCCAGGTCACCAGGGCGAGCACAGATACGCAGTATTTT.

J is TRBJ1-1 and V is TRBV7-9; 9 positions agree with TRBD1. After removal of 5 bases from V and 4 bases from J, the junction contained 5 bases not matched to a gene. Germline CDR1 and CDR2: SEHNR and FQNEAQ (reference sequence). This CDR3 is built from 14 residues. The CDR3 DNA follows: TGTGCCAGCAGCCACACAGGGGGCGGCACTGAAGCTTTCTTT. It encodes CASSHTGGGTEAFF. Variable domain in full (rest from reference TRBV7-9 and TRBJ1-1): DTGVSQNPRHKITKRGQNVTFRCDPISEHNRLYWYRQTLGQGPEFLTYFQNEAQLEKSRLLSDRFSAERPKGSFSTLEIQRTEQGDSAMYLCASSHTGGGTEAFFGQGTRLTVV.

The chain links TRBV20-1 to TRBJ1-2, with 10 bases lining up with TRBD1. The CDR3 has 14 residues. Germline V CDR1 and CDR2: DFQATT, SNEGSKA (reference sequence). V shed 1 base and J 6 bases; nucleotides not matched to a gene: 5. CDR3 in amino acids: CSARGTGGNDGYTF. The CDR3 DNA sequence: TGCAGTGCTAGAGGGACAGGGGGGAACGATGGCTACACCTTC.

The chain uses TRBV5-5 and TRBJ2-4; D may be TRBD1 (6 bases). The V end lost 4 bases, the J end lost 7 bases, and 18 bases lay between the germline ends. CDR3 size: 15 residues. CDR1 is SGHKS and CDR2 is YYEKEE in the germline V gene (reference sequence). The CDR3: CASSANGLQGNIQYF. The CDR3, as DNA: TGTGCCAGCAGCGCCAACGGACTCCAGGGGAACATTCAGTACTTC. Variable domain in full (rest from reference TRBV5-5 and TRBJ2-4): DAGVTQSPTHLIKTRGQQVTLRCSPISGHKSVSWYQQVLGQGPQFIFQYYEKEERGRGNFPDRFSARQFPNYSSELNVNALLLGDSALYLCASSANGLQGNIQYFGAGTRLSVL.

V gene TRBV6-1 combines with J gene TRBJ2-3; perhaps TRBD2 as D (5 bases). This CDR3 region has 13 residues. Trimming cost V 6 bases and J 4 bases, with 11 bases left between them. Germline loops: CDR1 MNHNS, CDR2 SASEGT. The CDR3 spells CASRKEGADTQYF. The CDR3, as DNA: TGTGCCAGCAGAAAAGAGGGAGCAGATACGCAGTATTTT.

CDR3 in DNA: TGTGCCAGCAGCAAAGGGCCCCTAGCGGGGAGCGCAGATACGCAGTATTTT. It yields the protein CASSKGPLAGSADTQYF. The chain carries TRBV21-1 and TRBJ2-3; the table's D call, TRBD2, has no DNA check behind it. TRBV21-1 is an annotated pseudogene. The CDR3 is made up of 17 amino acids.

In its sample, this clonotype was seen a few times. This sequence joins TRBV20-1 and TRBJ2-3; a possible D gene is TRBD2 (6 bases). Per the germline V gene, CDR1 is DFQATT and CDR2 is SNEGSKA (reference sequence). This CDR3 is 14 amino acids long. V lost 5 bases to trimming and J lost 8 bases, with 20 bases between them. In DNA form, the CDR3 reads TGCAGTGCTGCCCTACTAGCACGGAAGGGTACGCAGTATTTT. Encoded protein: CSAALLARKGTQYF.

On this clonotype: This sequence may be a read error, since a much larger clone differs from it by one base. The J gene is TRBJ2-5, the V gene TRBV12-3 or TRBV12-4; 7 nucleotides align to TRBD1. The J call may not be correct, given that the DNA end is closer to TRBJ2-1. The CDR3 extends over 15 amino acids. The CDR3 coding sequence is TGTGCCAGCAGTCCAGGGGGACGGCACCAAGAGACCCAGTTCTTC. It yields the protein CASSPGGRHQETQFF.

This clonotype was seen ten or more times. This sequence joins TRBV20-1 and TRBJ2-4; D possibly corresponds to TRBD1 (5 bases). V was trimmed by 5 bases and J by 0 bases, leaving 23 bases between them. Germline V CDR1 and CDR2: DFQATT, SNEGSKA (reference sequence). This CDR3 contains 18 residues. The CDR3 bases are TGCAGTGCTGCCTCGGACATATCCGTCCTGCTAGCCAAAAACATTCAGTACTTC. It yields the protein CSAASDISVLLAKNIQYF.

For the CDR3, the DNA is TGTGCCAGCAGTTTCTCCGGGACAAGCTACGAGCAGTACTTC. The encoded protein is CASSFSGTSYEQYF. The chain couples TRBV28 to TRBJ2-7, with D tentatively TRBD1 (6 bases). CDR3 length: 14 amino acids. Germline V CDR1 and CDR2: MDHEN, SYDVKM. V was shortened by 3 bases and J by 3 bases, with 12 bases between the two germline ends.

This rearrangement joins TRBV4-1 to TRBJ1-2; D ambiguous. V lost 0 bases and J lost 5, with 13 bases in between. The V gene's germline CDR1 is MGHRA and CDR2 YSYEKL. The CDR3 loop spans 15 amino acids. DNA for the CDR3: TGCGCCAGCAGCCAAGAACCGGCAGCGCATTATGGCTACACCTTC. Translation gives CASSQEPAAHYGYTF.

This clonotype was detected a few times. The chain joins TRBV5-1 to TRBJ1-6; D is undetermined. CDR3 size: 19 residues. Trimming took 7 bases from V and 3 from J, leaving 26 bases between them. From germline, CDR1 is SGHRS and CDR2 YFSETQ. The CDR3: CASLCHLREPRNYNSPLHF. The CDR3 DNA sequence: TGCGCCAGCTTATGCCACTTACGAGAACCTAGGAACTATAATTCACCCCTCCACTTT.

The V and J genes are TRBV9 and TRBJ2-5, with 13 bases matching TRBD2. The CDR3 contains 17 residues. In germline, CDR1 is SGDLS, CDR2 YYNGEE. The junction had 5 bases not matched to a gene; V was cut back by 2 bases and J by 1 base. The CDR3: CASSVGLAGASQETQYF. Here the CDR3 DNA reads TGTGCCAGCAGCGTCGGACTAGCGGGGGCCTCCCAAGAGACCCAGTACTTC.

This clonotype came up once. The V call is TRBV6-1, the J call TRBJ1-5, with 7 bases matching TRBD1. From germline, CDR1 is MNHNS and CDR2 SASEGT. The CDR3 is made up of 12 amino acids. V was clipped by 6 bases and J by 9 bases; unmatched bases: 5. The CDR3 reads CASSDRDRPQHF. CDR3 DNA: TGTGCCAGCAGCGACAGGGATCGGCCCCAGCATTTT.

This clonotype was observed at least ten times. V usage is TRBV20-1 and J usage is TRBJ2-1; TRBD2 aligns across 10 bases. Germline CDR1 reads DFQATT; CDR2 reads SNEGSKA (reference sequence). Trimming at V came to 3 bases and at J to 2 bases, leaving 7 bases not matched to a gene. This CDR3 has 16 residues. The CDR3 is CSASSLAGVAYNEQFF. The CDR3 DNA sequence: TGCAGTGCTAGTTCGCTAGCGGGGGTAGCCTACAATGAGCAGTTCTTC.

V gene TRBV24-1 combines with J gene TRBJ1-4; possibly TRBD1 for D (5 bases). The germline V gene has CDR1 KGHDR and CDR2 SFDVKD. The CDR3 contains 15 residues. Deletions cut 7 bases from V and 7 bases from J, with 18 bases between. The DNA for the CDR3 is TGTGCCACCAGCATACCGGGACCGGAAGGTGAAAAACTGTTTTTT. Translating gives CATSIPGPEGEKLFF.

The V and J genes are TRBV21-1 and TRBJ2-7; no check of the table's D call, TRBD2, against the DNA was made. TRBV21-1 is tagged as a pseudogene. This CDR3 is built from 15 residues. This CDR3 is CASLPRSGGAYEQYF. CDR3 nucleotide sequence: TGTGCCAGCCTCCCACGTAGCGGGGGGGCTTACGAGCAGTACTTC.

The V call is TRBV6-2 or TRBV6-3, the J call TRBJ2-1; no clear D. Trimming cost V 5 bases and J 13 bases, with 24 bases left between them. The V gene's germline CDR1 is MNHEY and CDR2 SVGEGT. The CDR3 totals 15 residues. CDR3 protein: CASSALRTPGETQFF. In DNA, the CDR3 is TGTGCCAGCAGTGCACTAAGGACCCCCGGTGAGACCCAGTTCTTC.

CDR3: CASTKQGGTEAFF. CDR3 sequence (DNA): TGTGCCAGCACCAAACAGGGCGGCACTGAAGCTTTCTTT. The J gene is TRBJ1-1, the V gene TRBV6-5; tentative D call: TRBD1 (6 bases). The CDR3 extends over 13 amino acids. Trimming shortened V by 7 bases and J by 4 bases, and 13 bases separated the two germline ends. The germline gives CDR1 MNHEY, CDR2 SVGAGI.

V is TRBV7-2 and J is TRBJ2-3, with 12 bases identical to TRBD2. The germline V gene encodes CDR1 SGHTA and CDR2 FQGNSA. There are 15 residues in the CDR3. The V segment lost 1 base and the J segment 8 bases; nucleotides outside the gene matches: 4. CDR3 sequence: CASSLGLAGGSTQYF. The DNA of the CDR3 is TGTGCCAGCAGCTTAGGTCTAGCGGGGGGGAGTACGCAGTATTTT.